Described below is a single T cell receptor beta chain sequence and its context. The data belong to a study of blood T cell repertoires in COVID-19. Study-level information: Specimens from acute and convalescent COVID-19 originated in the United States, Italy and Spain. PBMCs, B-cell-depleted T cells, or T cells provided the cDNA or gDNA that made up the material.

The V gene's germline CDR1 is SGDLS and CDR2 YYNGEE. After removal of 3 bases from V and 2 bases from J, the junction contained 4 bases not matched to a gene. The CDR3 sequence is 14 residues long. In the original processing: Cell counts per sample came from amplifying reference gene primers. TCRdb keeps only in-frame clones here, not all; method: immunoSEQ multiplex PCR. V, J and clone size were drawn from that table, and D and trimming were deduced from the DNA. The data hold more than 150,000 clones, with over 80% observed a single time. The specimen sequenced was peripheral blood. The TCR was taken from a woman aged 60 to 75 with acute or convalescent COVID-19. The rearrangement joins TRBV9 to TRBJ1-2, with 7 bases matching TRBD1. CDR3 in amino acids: CASSAQQGNYGYTF. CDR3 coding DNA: TGTGCCAGCAGCGCCCAACAGGGGAACTATGGCTACACCTTC.